This T cell receptor (beta chain) was profiled in a study of regulatory T cells in long-lasting Graves disease. Whole-study context: A definition of persistent Graves' disease required over 5 years of antithyroid drugs plus positive TSH receptor antibodies. Notes on the study in general: Fewer public clonotypes were shared by new patients (966) than by persistent patients (about 3,000). TRBV28, TRBJ1-2 and TRBJ2-5 were favored in persistent disease.

Time point in this sample: persistent/refractory GD, antithyroid drugs over 5 years with positive TRAb. Construction of the TCR library relied on RNA isolated from PBMCs. The CDR3 consists of 16 residues. Germline V gene data show CDR1 as DFQATT and CDR2 as SNEGSKA (reference sequence). The J segment lost 4 bases and the V segment lost 6 bases, leaving 13 bases of the junction unmatched. This clonotype has a handful of counts. The antigen is unknown. Building of the TCR beta libraries involved iRepertoire HTBI primers and Arm-PCR of CDR3 regions. TCRdb used MiXCR to reprocess the multiplex PCR reads, holding one entry per CDR3 protein. The sample carries about 450,000 distinct CDR3 sequences, 23% recorded once.

The rearrangement uses TRBV20-1 and TRBJ1-5; TRBD1 aligns across 9 bases. The sequencing used peripheral blood mononuclear cells (PBMCs), collected when the disease was refractory, from a patient treated with antithyroid drugs. The sequence came from a female donor with Graves disease. DNA of the CDR3: TGCAGTGCCGCTGCAATCGGGACAGGGTCGAATCAGCCCCAGCATTTT. Amino acids: CSAAAIGTGSNQPQHF.